The clone carrying this T cell receptor beta chain was counted ten times or more. What it recognizes is unknown. This sample is part of a study of early T cells in non-severe SARS-CoV-2 infection. For the study at large: Chains were unpaired, as sequencing was done on bulk RNA from unsorted whole blood.

Study outcomes and limitations: Matching against VDJdb likely underestimated virus-specific expansions, favoring anti-spike CD8.

Germline lookup yields CDR1 MNHEY and CDR2 SMNVEV (reference sequence). Trimming took 5 bases from V and 9 from J, leaving 11 bases between them. The CDR3 covers 13 residues. The protocol attached unique molecular identifiers to individual cDNA molecules. TCRdb redid the calling of the 5' RACE reads with MiXCR, one entry per CDR3 protein. The data show 79,000 or so distinct CDR3 sequences, more than 10% seen once. The chain links TRBV27 to TRBJ1-6; no definite D call. The clonotype comes from an adult who was a healthcare worker with PCR-confirmed SARS-CoV-2 infection or an uninfected control (not recorded which). The sample taken for sequencing was whole blood. CDR3 sequence (DNA): TGTGCCAGCAGTCCCCGGTGGTTTTCACCCCTCCACTTT. It codes for CASSPRWFSPLHF.